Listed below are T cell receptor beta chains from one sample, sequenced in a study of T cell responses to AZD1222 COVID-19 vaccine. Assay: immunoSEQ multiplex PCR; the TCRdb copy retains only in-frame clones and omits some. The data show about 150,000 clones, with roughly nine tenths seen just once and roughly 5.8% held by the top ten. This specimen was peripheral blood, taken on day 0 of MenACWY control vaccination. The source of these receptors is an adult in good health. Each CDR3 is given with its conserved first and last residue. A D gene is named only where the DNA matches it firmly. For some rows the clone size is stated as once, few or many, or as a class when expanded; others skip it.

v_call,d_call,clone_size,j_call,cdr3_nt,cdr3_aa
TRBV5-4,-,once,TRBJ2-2,TGTGCCAGCAGCTTGCCCGGGACATACGGCGGGGAGCTGTTTTTT,CASSLPGTYGGELFF
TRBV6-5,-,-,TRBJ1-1,TGTGCCAGCAGTTACTCGACGGGCAGGGGCACTGAAGCTTTCTTT,CASSYSTGRGTEAFF
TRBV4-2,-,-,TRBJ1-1,TGTGCCAGCAGCCAAGCCGAGGGGGACGGCACTGAAGCTTTCTTT,CASSQAEGDGTEAFF
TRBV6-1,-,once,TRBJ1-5,TGTGCCAGCAGTGATTATGGGTTTCGGCAGCCCCAGCATTTT,CASSDYGFRQPQHF
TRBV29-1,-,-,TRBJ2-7,TGCAGCGTCAGAACCGGGACGGCTGACGGACAGCAGTACTTC,CSVRTGTADGQQYF
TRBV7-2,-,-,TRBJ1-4,TGTGCCAGCAGCTTCGGGTCGGGAGGGTTTAGAGAAAAACTGTTTTTT,CASSFGSGGFREKLFF
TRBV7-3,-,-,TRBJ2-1,TGTGCCAGCAGCCCTGGCATCCACAATGAGCAGTTCTTC,CASSPGIHNEQFF
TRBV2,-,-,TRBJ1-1,TGTGCCAGCCGAGGACAGCCGAACACTGAAGCTTTCTTT,CASRGQPNTEAFF
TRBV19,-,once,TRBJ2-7,TGTGCCAGTAGTATTGGGACTGTGCCTAAGCAGTACTTC,CASSIGTVPKQYF
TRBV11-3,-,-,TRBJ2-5,TGTGCCAGCAGCCCCCCCGGTGGGGCCCCTTTGAGGGAGACCCAGTACTTC,CASSPPGGAPLRETQYF
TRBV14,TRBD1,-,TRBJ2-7,TGTGCCAGCAGCCACAGACAGGGGGCCGACGAGCAGTACTTC,CASSHRQGADEQYF